A single sample gave rise to the 16 T cell receptor beta chains below, sequenced in a study of cytomegalovirus exposure and HLA in healthy donors. Amplification used 60 Vbeta primers and 13 Jbeta primers. Produced via immunoSEQ multiplex PCR; TCRdb's table is partial and in-frame only. The repertoire includes about 130,000 clones, roughly 80% of them detected once, and roughly 2% sits in the top ten. The source material was PBMCs. These receptors originate from a man aged 25 to 40 in good health and CMV-seronegative.

This chain connects TRBV30 to TRBJ2-2, with D maybe TRBD1 (6 bases). The V end lost 1 base, the J end lost 3 bases, and 9 bases lay between the germline ends. Germline V gene lookup returns CDR1 GTSNPN and CDR2 SVGIG (reference sequence). The CDR3 runs 14 residues. CDR3 DNA: TGTGCCTGGAGTGATGGGGGCTACACCGGGGAGCTGTTTTTT. Its protein is CAWSDGGYTGELFF.

This clone was observed a single time. The chain has TRBV14 and TRBJ2-1, with TRBD2 matching over 9 bases. The CDR3 has 16 residues. V was clipped by 4 bases and J by 3 bases; unmatched bases: 7. Germline assignment: CDR1 SGHDN and CDR2 FVKESK. The CDR3 region has the DNA TGTGCCAGCAGCCCCATAGCGGGAGTGATCTACAATGAGCAGTTCTTC. Translating gives CASSPIAGVIYNEQFF.

The chain employs TRBV27 and TRBJ2-1, with 9 bases identical to TRBD2. Germline lookup yields CDR1 MNHEY and CDR2 SMNVEV (reference sequence). The CDR3 has 15 amino acids. V shed 8 bases, J shed 1 base, and the junction held 6 bases outside the gene matches. The CDR3 nucleotides read TGTGCCAGCCGACTAGCGGACCTATCCTACAATGAGCAGTTCTTC. It is translated as CASRLADLSYNEQFF.

This rearrangement joins TRBV29-1 to TRBJ1-4; no firm D call. Trimming pared 4 bases from V and 7 bases from J, leaving 16 bases between. From germline, CDR1 is SQVTM and CDR2 ANQGSEA. The CDR3 totals 14 residues. The CDR3 DNA sequence: TGCAGCGTTGCCCTCCGGGTGGCGGGTGAAAAACTGTTTTTT. Translation: CSVALRVAGEKLFF. Looking up the rest from reference TRBV29-1 and TRBJ1-4 gives the full variable domain: SAVISQKPSRDICQRGTSLTIQCQVDSQVTMMFWYRQQPGQSLTLIATANQGSEATYESGFVIDKFPISRPNLTFSTLTVSNMSPEDSSIYLCSVALRVAGEKLFFGSGTQLSVL.

This clone was found a few times. This chain links TRBV30 with TRBJ2-2; 8 positions agree with TRBD2. Germline V gene sequence: CDR1 GTSNPN, CDR2 SVGIG (reference sequence). The CDR3 is made up of 15 amino acids. V gave up 3 bases and J gave up 0 bases; unmatched junction bases: 3. CDR3 DNA: TGTGCCTGGAGCCTAGCGGGTTCGAACACCGGGGAGCTGTTTTTT. It yields the protein CAWSLAGSNTGELFF.

The V call is TRBV6-5, the J call TRBJ1-5, with D possibly matching TRBD1 (6 bases). Trimming took 6 bases from V and 3 from J, leaving 12 bases between them. The CDR3 totals 14 residues. The germline V gene encodes CDR1 MNHEY and CDR2 SVGAGI. CDR3 sequence: CASSTGQTNQPQHF. CDR3 sequence (DNA): TGTGCCAGCAGCACTGGACAGACCAATCAGCCCCAGCATTTT.

Here the CDR3 reads CASRTGTGNTGELFF. The CDR3 region has the DNA TGTGCCAGCAGGACCGGGACAGGGAACACCGGGGAGCTGTTTTTT. The chain combines TRBV6-5 with TRBJ2-2; 8 bases line up with TRBD1. CDR1 MNHEY and CDR2 SVGAGI come from the germline V gene. Trimming cost V 6 bases and J 1 base; bases outside gene matches: 4. The CDR3 extends over 15 amino acids.

The V gene is TRBV20-1, the J gene TRBJ2-1, with 8 bases matching TRBD1. The CDR3 totals 11 residues. Germline CDR1 reads DFQATT; CDR2 reads SNEGSKA (reference sequence). DNA for the CDR3: TGCAGCGGACAGGGAAACAATGAGCAGTTCTTC. This codes for CSGQGNNEQFF.

The rearrangement links TRBV25-1 to TRBJ2-7, with 8 bases matching TRBD2. From germline, CDR1 is MGHDK and CDR2 SYGVNS. The length of the CDR3 is 12 residues. V lost 6 bases, J lost 4 bases, and 2 bases stayed unmatched. Here the CDR3 DNA reads TGTGCCAGCAGGGGCGGGGGGTACGAGCAGTACTTC. Protein: CASRGGGYEQYF.

This clone was observed a few times. The rearrangement links TRBV11-2 to TRBJ2-3; 10 bases are shared with TRBD2. CDR3 length: 15 residues. The V gene end was trimmed by 5 bases and the J gene end by 4 bases; junction bases not matched to a gene: 6. Germline V gene data show CDR1 as SGHAT and CDR2 as FQNNGV. CDR3 amino acids: CASSLDLAGADTQYF. In DNA form, the CDR3 reads TGTGCCAGCAGCCTCGATCTAGCGGGAGCAGATACGCAGTATTTT.

The chain carries TRBV7-8 and TRBJ1-1, with TRBD1 as a possible D gene (5 bases). Germline V lookup: CDR1 SGHVS, CDR2 FQNEAQ. Trimming stripped 1 base from V and 1 base from J, with 10 bases between. The CDR3 is 15 amino acids. CDR3: CASSLEAGANTEAFF. The CDR3 nucleotides read TGTGCCAGCAGCTTAGAAGCTGGGGCGAACACTGAAGCTTTCTTT. Drawing the rest from reference TRBV7-8 and TRBJ1-1, the complete variable domain is GAGVSQSPRYKVAKRGQDVALRCDPISGHVSLFWYQQALGQGPEFLTYFQNEAQLDKSGLPSDRFFAERPEGSVSTLKIQRTQQEDSAVYLCASSLEAGANTEAFFGQGTRLTVV.

The V gene is TRBV2, the J gene TRBJ2-1; the match to TRBD2 covers 9 bases. Germline values: CDR1 SNHLY, CDR2 FYNNEI. The junction had 20 bases not matched to a gene; V was cut back by 9 bases and J by 5 bases. This CDR3 is built from 18 residues. The CDR3 DNA reads as TGTGCCAGTTATACCGGGACTAGCAACCGAAGGCTTGACAATGAGCAGTTCTTC. Amino acids: CASYTGTSNRRLDNEQFF.

This rearrangement joins TRBV9 to TRBJ2-3, with 8 bases lining up with TRBD1. This CDR3 is built from 17 residues. Unmatched junction bases numbered 9, after V lost 3 bases and J lost 0 bases. In germline, CDR1 is SGDLS, CDR2 YYNGEE. In DNA, the CDR3 is TGTGCCAGCAGCGCGTCAGGGGGCGCATCTAGCACAGATACGCAGTATTTT. Its translation: CASSASGGASSTDTQYF. The whole variable domain, remainder taken from reference TRBV9 and TRBJ2-3, is DSGVTQTPKHLITATGQRVTLRCSPRSGDLSVYWYQQSLDQGLQFLIQYYNGEERAKGNILERFSAQQFPDLHSELNLSSLELGDSALYFCASSASGGASSTDTQYFGPGTRLTVL.

The chain has TRBV23-1 and TRBJ1-5; TRBD1 matches 10 bases. TRBV23-1 is an open reading frame, and its role is uncertain. This CDR3 spans 17 amino acids. V gave up 3 bases and J gave up 5 bases; unmatched junction bases: 10. The CDR3 region is CASSQWTGGRFYQPQHF. Written as DNA, the CDR3 is TGCGCCAGCAGTCAGTGGACAGGGGGAAGGTTCTATCAGCCCCAGCATTTT.

This rearrangement joins TRBV11-2 to TRBJ1-2, with 7 bases aligning to TRBD1. The germline gives CDR1 SGHAT, CDR2 FQNNGV. This CDR3 has 14 amino acids. Trimming at V came to 5 bases and at J to 7 bases, leaving 10 bases not matched to a gene. In DNA form, the CDR3 reads TGTGCCAGCAGCCCGACAGGGATGAATCGTGGCTACACCTTC. This gives the protein CASSPTGMNRGYTF.

The chain has TRBV5-1 and TRBJ2-3, with D perhaps matching TRBD1 (5 bases). V lost 4 bases, J lost 5 bases, and 11 bases lay in between. The CDR3 sequence is 13 residues long. Germline V gene lookup returns CDR1 SGHRS and CDR2 YFSETQ. This CDR3 reads CASSGAIGDTQYF. The CDR3 DNA reads TGCGCCAGCAGCGGGGCCATTGGAGATACGCAGTATTTT. Combining the CDR3 with reference TRBV5-1 and TRBJ2-3 gives the whole variable domain KAGVTQTPRYLIKTRGQQVTLSCSPISGHRSVSWYQQTPGQGLQFLFEYFSETQRNKGNFPGRFSGRQFSNSRSEMNVSTLELGDSALYLCASSGAIGDTQYFGPGTRLTVL.